The entry that follows covers one TCR beta chain sequence. Antigen specificity is unknown. Per germline, CDR1 MNHNS and CDR2 SASEGT. The CDR3 loop spans 12 amino acids. Trimming took 7 bases from V and 3 from J, leaving 7 bases between them. The source of the sample is a study of cytomegalovirus exposure and HLA in healthy donors. Study-wide points: Fewer N-insertions (relative to the roughly 730-donor mean) were reportedly seen in an Asian-associated ancestry cluster in a later analysis. Reported results showed that the classifier diagnosed cytomegalovirus status with high specificity and sensitivity. Another analysis was done later, and it associated approximately 17,000 TCR beta sequences with HLA alleles at 0.05 false discovery rate. Reports state that TCR beta sequences accurately predicted most subjects' HLA-A and HLA-B alleles.

Primers: 60 Vbeta forward and 13 Jbeta reverse. The data were produced by immunoSEQ multiplex PCR, yet TCRdb's version contains in-frame clones alone and is incomplete. Its table records around 140,000 clones. The sequence was obtained from a woman aged 18-29 years in good health and CMV-seronegative. Input material: PBMCs. The gene calls are TRBV6-1 and TRBJ2-1, with D possibly TRBD2 on 5 matching bases. CDR3 in DNA: TGTGCCAGCACCGAGGGCTACAATGAGCAGTTCTTC. This codes for CASTEGYNEQFF.